A single sample gave rise to the 21 T cell receptor beta chains below, sequenced in a study of human T cells and chemical hapten exposure. The sample's time point: patch test 1, 2 weeks after DPC sensitization. Treatment of the sample: therapeutic diphenylcyclopropenone sensitization with weekly scalp DPC. TCRdb redid the calling of the RACE reads with MiXCR, one entry per CDR3 protein. The sample has about 340,000 distinct CDR3 sequences; about 7% are singletons. This material consisted of whole blood, taken in connection with sensitization to the hapten diphenylcyclopropenone (DPC). These TCRs come from a woman younger than 30 with alopecia areata. Some clones in this sample may be carry-over from other donors' samples.

The chain links TRBV27 to TRBJ2-1, with 7 bases lining up with TRBD2. This CDR3 comprises 17 residues. Losses at the gene ends were 4 bases for V and 5 bases for J; bases not matched to a gene: 14. Germline V gene sequence: CDR1 MNHEY, CDR2 SMNVEV (reference sequence). This chain's CDR3 is CASSSRAHSRGDNEQFF. For the CDR3, the DNA is TGTGCCAGCAGTTCTAGGGCTCACTCTCGGGGGGACAATGAGCAGTTCTTC.

The table lists this clonotype with many counts. The chain has TRBV11-1 and TRBJ2-1; 8 bases align to TRBD2. The J segment lost 8 bases and the V segment lost 5 bases, leaving 11 bases of the junction unmatched. The CDR3 has 15 residues. Germline CDR1 is SGHAT and CDR2 is FQDESV (reference sequence). The CDR3 loop is CASSLRRRGGDEQFF. The CDR3 DNA is TGTGCCAGCAGCCTCAGGCGACGGGGGGGAGATGAGCAGTTCTTC.

This clonotype has just a few counts. This chain joins TRBV27 and TRBJ1-1, with D unclear. This CDR3 contains 15 residues. Between the trimmed V and J ends, which lost 7 bases and 0 bases, there was a span of 15 bases. The germline CDR1 and CDR2 sequences are MNHEY and SMNVEV (reference sequence). The CDR3 coding sequence is TGTGCCAGCATAGGTACCCGTACTATGAACACTGAAGCTTTCTTT. Its translation is CASIGTRTMNTEAFF.

This clonotype was recorded many times. The J gene is TRBJ2-5, the V gene TRBV5-1; D unresolved. V was clipped by 6 bases and J by 0 bases, with 12 bases between them. The germline V gene encodes CDR1 SGHRS and CDR2 YFSETQ. This CDR3 has 14 amino acids. The CDR3 region has the DNA TGCGCCAGCACACTCTCCGGCAACCAAGAGACCCAGTACTTC. Residues: CASTLSGNQETQYF.

The chain employs TRBV4-1 and TRBJ2-1, with D unresolved. This CDR3 has 15 amino acids. Germline CDR1 reads MGHRA; CDR2 reads YSYEKL. Trimming took off 2 bases at V and 5 bases at J, with 13 bases between the two ends. The CDR3 sequence: CASSQFSQINNEQFF. The CDR3 DNA follows: TGCGCCAGCAGCCAATTTTCACAAATTAACAATGAGCAGTTCTTC.

In this sample, this clonotype turned up a few times. The chain links TRBV7-2 to TRBJ1-2; D is unresolved. The CDR3 length is 13 residues. Germline CDR1 and CDR2: SGHTA and FQGNSA. The V end lost 6 bases, the J end lost 7 bases, and 15 bases lay between the germline ends. The CDR3: CASRVDGDRGYTF. In DNA, the CDR3 is TGTGCCAGCAGAGTGGACGGAGATCGTGGCTACACCTTC. Variable domain in full (rest from reference TRBV7-2 and TRBJ1-2): GAGVSQSPSNKVTEKGKDVELRCDPISGHTALYWYRQSLGQGLEFLIYFQGNSAPDKSGLPSDRFSAERTGGSVSTLTIQRTQQEDSAVYLCASRVDGDRGYTFGSGTRLTVV.

The chain has TRBV7-6 and TRBJ1-1, with D possibly matching TRBD1 (5 bases). The germline V gene encodes CDR1 SGHVS and CDR2 FNYEAQ. V shed 5 bases and J shed 5 bases, with 9 bases lying between them. There are 12 residues in the CDR3. The CDR3 sequence is CASSTQGTEAFF. CDR3 DNA: TGTGCCAGCAGCACGCAGGGTACTGAAGCTTTCTTT.

This clonotype was seen many times. The V and J genes are TRBV7-2 and TRBJ2-6, with D hard to call. This CDR3 has 17 residues. In germline, CDR1 is SGHTA, CDR2 FQGNSA. Trimming took off 3 bases at V and 1 base at J, with 13 bases between the two ends. In DNA, the CDR3 is TGTGCCAGCAGCTTGGGCCTGGGGTTTTCTGGGGCCAACGTCCTGACTTTC. It codes for CASSLGLGFSGANVLTF.

At least ten counts were recorded for this clonotype. The chain is built from TRBV6-5 and TRBJ2-1, with TRBD1 matching 7 bases. The CDR3 consists of 15 residues. The V gene end was trimmed by 6 bases and the J gene end by 8 bases; junction bases not matched to a gene: 13. Germline CDR1 reads MNHEY; CDR2 reads SVGAGI. The DNA of the CDR3 is TGTGCCAGCAGAGCCCTGGACAGGTTGGTGGATGAGCAGTTCTTC. This gives the protein CASRALDRLVDEQFF.

This clonotype was counted only a few times. The rearrangement joins TRBV29-1 to TRBJ2-5, with D perhaps TRBD1 (6 bases). The germline V and J ends were trimmed by 7 bases and 4 bases, with 13 bases remaining between them. Germline V lookup: CDR1 SQVTM, CDR2 ANQGSEA. The CDR3 is made up of 12 amino acids. DNA of the CDR3: TGCAGCGGCCAGATAGGGGGAGAGACCCAGTACTTC. This codes for CSGQIGGETQYF. Looking up the rest from reference TRBV29-1 and TRBJ2-5 gives the full variable domain: SAVISQKPSRDICQRGTSLTIQCQVDSQVTMMFWYRQQPGQSLTLIATANQGSEATYESGFVIDKFPISRPNLTFSTLTVSNMSPEDSSIYLCSGQIGGETQYFGPGTRLLVL.

The chain recombines TRBV3-1 with TRBJ1-5; tentative D call: TRBD1 (5 bases). Germline V gene sequence: CDR1 LGHDT, CDR2 YNNKEL (reference sequence). The V end lost 0 bases, the J end lost 4 bases, and 10 bases lay between the germline ends. The CDR3 is 15 residues long. This CDR3 is CASSQDLSGNQPQHF. As DNA, the CDR3 is TGTGCCAGCAGCCAAGATCTTTCAGGGAATCAGCCCCAGCATTTT.

This clonotype came up many times. The chain couples TRBV2 to TRBJ2-3; D gene unclear. V dropped 2 bases and J dropped 4 bases, with 4 bases sitting between them. Germline loops: CDR1 SNHLY, CDR2 FYNNEI. The CDR3 runs to 12 residues. This CDR3 reads CASSETADTQYF. Written as DNA, the CDR3 is TGTGCCAGCAGTGAAACAGCAGATACGCAGTATTTT.

This clonotype was found a few times. V and J are TRBV28 and TRBJ1-5; D not resolved. Trimming took off 4 bases at V and 5 bases at J, with 9 bases between the two ends. CDR3 size: 13 residues. Germline assignment: CDR1 MDHEN and CDR2 SYDVKM. The CDR3 nucleotides read TGTGCCAGCAGTTCCACCAGTTATCAGCCCCAGCATTTT. Protein sequence: CASSSTSYQPQHF.

The genes are TRBV28 and TRBJ2-3; D is undetermined. Germline lookup yields CDR1 MDHEN and CDR2 SYDVKM. V lost 6 bases and J 2 bases, leaving 12 bases between the germline ends. The CDR3 is 14 residues long. The DNA of the CDR3 is TGTGCCAGCAGGAGAAGGGATGCCACAGATACGCAGTATTTT. Translation: CASRRRDATDTQYF.

This clonotype occurred many times. CDR3 DNA sequence: TGTGCTTGGAGGGACTACCTCACAGATACGCAGTATTTT. Protein product: CAWRDYLTDTQYF. The chain carries TRBV28 and TRBJ2-3, with 7 bases aligning to TRBD2. Germline loops: CDR1 MDHEN, CDR2 SYDVKM. CDR3 length: 13 amino acids.

This clonotype was observed a handful of times. The chain carries TRBV5-1 and TRBJ2-1; D possibly corresponds to TRBD1 (6 bases). CDR1 SGHRS and CDR2 YFSETQ come from the germline V gene. Trimming removed 5 bases from V and 6 bases from J, with 15 bases in between. The CDR3 sequence is 14 residues long. For the CDR3, the DNA is TGCGCCAGCAGGTTACTACAGGGACCCAATGAGCAGTTCTTC. Translation gives CASRLLQGPNEQFF.

This clonotype was recorded a few times. The CDR3, as DNA: TGTGCCAGCTCACCACCTTCAGGGGGAGGTCAGCCCCAGCATTTT. Protein sequence: CASSPPSGGGQPQHF. This sequence joins TRBV18 and TRBJ1-5; 7 bases fit TRBD1. This CDR3 has 15 residues. Trimming at V came to 0 bases and at J to 6 bases, leaving 5 bases not matched to a gene. The V gene's germline CDR1 is KGHSH and CDR2 LQKENI.

The chain combines TRBV5-1 with TRBJ2-6; possible D gene TRBD1, 6 bases. The V gene lost 5 bases and the J gene lost 0 bases, with 15 bases spanning the gap. The CDR3 totals 17 residues. The germline V gene has CDR1 SGHRS and CDR2 YFSETQ. The CDR3 DNA is TGCGCCAGCAGTTTAGACAGGCCAAGCTCTGGGGCCAACGTCCTGACTTTC. Translated, it gives CASSLDRPSSGANVLTF.

In its sample, this clonotype was seen many times. The junction differs from germline at one of its ends, possibly a read error. The rearrangement links TRBV6-5 to TRBJ2-7, with 12 bases that match TRBD1. The CDR3 has 16 amino acids. The germline CDR1 and CDR2 sequences are MNHEY and SVGAGI. For the CDR3, the DNA is TGTGCCAGCAGTAAAGGGGGGACAGGGGGCTCCGACGAGCAGTACTTC. Its translation is CASSKGGTGGSDEQYF.

This clonotype came up many times. This chain uses TRBV5-1 with TRBJ2-1; D may correspond to TRBD1 or TRBD2 (5 bases each). Germline loops: CDR1 SGHRS, CDR2 YFSETQ. V lost 4 bases to trimming and J lost 4 bases, with 21 bases between them. This CDR3 has 17 residues. The CDR3 is CASSPGTGVQVYNEQFF. CDR3 DNA: TGCGCCAGCAGCCCGGGGACCGGGGTTCAGGTTTACAATGAGCAGTTCTTC.

This clonotype was seen at least ten times. V and J are TRBV7-9 and TRBJ2-4, with 8 bases aligning to TRBD2. The junction had 4 bases not matched to a gene; V was cut back by 0 bases and J by 6 bases. The length of the CDR3 is 15 residues. Per germline, CDR1 SEHNR and CDR2 FQNEAQ (reference sequence). The CDR3 spells CASSLAGLAGNIQYF. The CDR3 DNA sequence: TGTGCCAGCAGCTTAGCTGGTCTAGCGGGAAACATTCAGTACTTC.